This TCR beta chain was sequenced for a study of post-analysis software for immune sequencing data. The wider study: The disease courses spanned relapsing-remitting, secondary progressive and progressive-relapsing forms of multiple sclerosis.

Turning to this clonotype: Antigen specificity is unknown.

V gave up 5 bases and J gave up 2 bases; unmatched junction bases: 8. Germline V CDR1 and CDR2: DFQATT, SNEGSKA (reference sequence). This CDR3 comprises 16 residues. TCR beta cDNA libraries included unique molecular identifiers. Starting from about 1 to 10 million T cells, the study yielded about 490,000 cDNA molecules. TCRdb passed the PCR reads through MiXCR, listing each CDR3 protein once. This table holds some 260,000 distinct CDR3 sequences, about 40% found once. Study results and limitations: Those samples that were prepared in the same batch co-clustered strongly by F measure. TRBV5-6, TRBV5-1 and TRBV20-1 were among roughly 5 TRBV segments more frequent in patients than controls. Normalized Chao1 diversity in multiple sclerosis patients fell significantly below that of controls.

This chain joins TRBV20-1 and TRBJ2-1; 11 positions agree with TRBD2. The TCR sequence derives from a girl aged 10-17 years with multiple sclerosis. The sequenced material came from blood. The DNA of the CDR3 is TGCAGTGCTCAGAGTACTAGCGGGGGTCCCTACAATGAGCAGTTCTTC. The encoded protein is CSAQSTSGGPYNEQFF.